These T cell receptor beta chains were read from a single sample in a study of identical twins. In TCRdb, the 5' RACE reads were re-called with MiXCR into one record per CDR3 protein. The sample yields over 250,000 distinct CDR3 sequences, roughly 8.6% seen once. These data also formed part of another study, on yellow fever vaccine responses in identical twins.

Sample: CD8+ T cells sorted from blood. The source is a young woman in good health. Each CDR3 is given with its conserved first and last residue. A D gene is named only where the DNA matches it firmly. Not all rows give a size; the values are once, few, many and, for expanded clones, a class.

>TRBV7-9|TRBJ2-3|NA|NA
TGTGCCAGCAGGCTCCCTGCCACAGATACGCAGTATTTT
CASRLPATDTQYF
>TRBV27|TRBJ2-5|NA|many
TGTGCCAGCAGTTTAGTGGGCCGGGGAGAGACCCAGTACTTC
CASSLVGRGETQYF
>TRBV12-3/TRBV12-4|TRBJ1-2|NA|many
TGTGCCAGCAGTACAGACACCGTCTATGGCTACACCTTC
CASSTDTVYGYTF
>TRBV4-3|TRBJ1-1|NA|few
TGCGCCAGCAGCCAAGATAGGGACATGAACACTGAAGCTTTCTTT
CASSQDRDMNTEAFF
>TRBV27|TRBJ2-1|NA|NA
TGTGCCAGCAAACCCCACACCACGAGACTGACGAATGAGCAGTTCTTC
CASKPHTTRLTNEQFF
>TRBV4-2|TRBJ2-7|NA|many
TGTGCCAGCACCTTGGAGGGACATACTCCCTACGAGCAGTACTTC
CASTLEGHTPYEQYF
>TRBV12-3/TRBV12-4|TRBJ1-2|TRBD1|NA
TGTGCCAGCAGTCGCCGGGACAGGAGTTATGGCTACACCTTC
CASSRRDRSYGYTF
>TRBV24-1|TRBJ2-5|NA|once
TGTGCCACAAGGGGGGCGGGTTCTGAGACCCAGTACTTC
CATRGAGSETQYF
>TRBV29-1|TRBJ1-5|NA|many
TGCAGCGTTGTTTTTGCGGGGGGGAATCAGCCCCAGCATTTT
CSVVFAGGNQPQHF
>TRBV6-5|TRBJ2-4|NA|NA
TGTGCCAGCAGTTATTTGGGGCGAGTTGACATTCAGTACTTC
CASSYLGRVDIQYF
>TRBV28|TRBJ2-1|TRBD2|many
TGTGCCAGCAAAGGGGGACTAGCGGAGTTCCAAGGGAATGAGCAGTTCTTC
CASKGGLAEFQGNEQFF
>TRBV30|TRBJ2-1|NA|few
TGTGCCTGGAGTGTTCTGCAAAATGAGCAGTTCTTC
CAWSVLQNEQFF
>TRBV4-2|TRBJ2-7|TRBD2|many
TGTGCCAGCAGCCAAGATATCGGGACTAGCGGGGAGGAGCAGTACTTC
CASSQDIGTSGEEQYF
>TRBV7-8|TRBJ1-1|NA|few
TGTGCCAGCAGCTTATTGGATGGAGGGAACACTGAAGCTTTCTTT
CASSLLDGGNTEAFF
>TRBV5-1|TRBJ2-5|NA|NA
TGCGCCAGCAGCTTGGGAGAAGTGGAGACCCAGTACTTC
CASSLGEVETQYF
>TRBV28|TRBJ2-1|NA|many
TGTGCCAGCAGTCCCAAATCCTGGAAGAGCTCCTACAATGAGCAGTTCTTC
CASSPKSWKSSYNEQFF
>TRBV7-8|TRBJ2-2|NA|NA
TGTGCCAGCAGCTACCGCGGGGCCGGGGAGCTGTTTTTT
CASSYRGAGELFF
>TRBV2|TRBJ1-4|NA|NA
TGTGCCAGCCACCTGGAACAGGAACCTGAAAAACTGTTTTTT
CASHLEQEPEKLFF
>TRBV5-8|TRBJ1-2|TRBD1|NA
TGTGCCAGCAGCTTATATTCCGGGACAGGGGATGGCTACACCTTC
CASSLYSGTGDGYTF
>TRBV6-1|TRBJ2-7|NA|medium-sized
TGTGCCAGCAGTGAGACAGCAGGGGCCTCCTACGAGCAGTACTTC
CASSETAGASYEQYF
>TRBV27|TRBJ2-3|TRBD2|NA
TGTGCCAGCAGCCCATTAGCGGGGGACCTCACAGATACGCAGTATTTT
CASSPLAGDLTDTQYF
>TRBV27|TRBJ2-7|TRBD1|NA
TGTGCCAGCAGTCCCGACCTGCCAGGGGGTAGGGACGAGCAGTACTTC
CASSPDLPGGRDEQYF
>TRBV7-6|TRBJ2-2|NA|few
TGTGCCAGCGAGGGGGAGGCCACCGGGGAGCTGTTTTTT
CASEGEATGELFF
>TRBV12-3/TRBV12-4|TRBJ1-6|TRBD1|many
TGTGCCAGCAGTCCAAATCGGGACAGGGATAATTCACCCCTCCACTTT
CASSPNRDRDNSPLHF
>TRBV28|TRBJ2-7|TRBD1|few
TGTGCCAGCGATACGACAGGGTTGGACGAGCAGTACTTC
CASDTTGLDEQYF
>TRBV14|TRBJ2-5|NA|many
TGTGCCAGCAGCCAAGATGTAGCGGTGCAAGAGACCCAGTACTTC
CASSQDVAVQETQYF
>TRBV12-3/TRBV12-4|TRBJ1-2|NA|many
TGTGCCAGCAGCGTGTCGCATGGCTACACCTTC
CASSVSHGYTF
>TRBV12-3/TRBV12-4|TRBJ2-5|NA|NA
TGTGCCAGCAGTTTACTCTGGACAGCTGAAGAGACCCAGTACTTC
CASSLLWTAEETQYF
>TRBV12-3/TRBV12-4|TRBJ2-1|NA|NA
TGTGCCAGCAGTTTTGTAGGGATCAATGAGCAGTTCTTC
CASSFVGINEQFF
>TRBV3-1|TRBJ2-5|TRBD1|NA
TGTACCAGCTGCCCTAAGGTTCTCGGACAGGTTGGGGAAGAGACCCAGTACTTC
CTSCPKVLGQVGEETQYF
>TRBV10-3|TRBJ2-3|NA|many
TGTGCCATCAGAGAGACAGATACGCAGTATTTT
CAIRETDTQYF
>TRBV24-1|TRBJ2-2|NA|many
TGTGCCACCTATGGGGTCGACACCGGGGAGCTGTTTTTT
CATYGVDTGELFF
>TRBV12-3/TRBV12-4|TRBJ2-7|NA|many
TGTGCCAGCAGTTTATTAGCAGCCGAGCAGTACTTC
CASSLLAAEQYF
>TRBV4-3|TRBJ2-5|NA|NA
TGCGCCAGCAGCCAAGTGAGGGATGGAGAGACCCAGTACTTC
CASSQVRDGETQYF
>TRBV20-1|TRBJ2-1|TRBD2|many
TGCGGCTGTACTAGCGGGGGGGCCTATGAGCAGTTCTTC
CGCTSGGAYEQFF
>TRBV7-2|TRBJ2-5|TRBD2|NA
TGTGCCAGCAGCTCCCCTAGCGGGGGAGATATTCCATTCCAAGAGACCCAGTACTTC
CASSSPSGGDIPFQETQYF
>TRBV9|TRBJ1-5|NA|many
TGTGCCAGCTCCACCGGCAGTGGTAGCAATCAGCCCCAGCATTTT
CASSTGSGSNQPQHF
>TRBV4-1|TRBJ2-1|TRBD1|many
TGCGCCAGCAGCCATGGACAGGGGAATAACAATGAGCAGTTCTTC
CASSHGQGNNNEQFF
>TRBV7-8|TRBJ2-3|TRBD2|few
TGTGCCAGCAGCTTAGCGGGACTAGCGAAAATCACAGATACGCAGTATTTT
CASSLAGLAKITDTQYF
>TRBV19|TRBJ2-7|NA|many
TGTGCCAGTAGTGCAACGACCGGGTACGAGCAGTACTTC
CASSATTGYEQYF
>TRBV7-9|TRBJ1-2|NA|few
TGTGCCAGCAGCTTAGACGACGGCGGAACCTTC
CASSLDDGGTF
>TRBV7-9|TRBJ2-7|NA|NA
TGTGCCAGCAGCCCGAAGGGGAGCTACGAGCAGTACTTC
CASSPKGSYEQYF
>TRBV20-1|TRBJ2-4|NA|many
TGCAGTGCTAGGCGACAATTAGCCAAAAACATTCAGTACTTC
CSARRQLAKNIQYF
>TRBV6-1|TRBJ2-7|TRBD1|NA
TGTGCCAGCAGTGAGGACAGGGGCACCTACGAGCAGTACTTC
CASSEDRGTYEQYF
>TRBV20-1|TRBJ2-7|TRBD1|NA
TGCAGTGCTAGAGTGGGACAGGGGGCTACCTACGAGCAGTACTTC
CSARVGQGATYEQYF
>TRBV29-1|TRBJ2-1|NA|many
TGCAGCGTTGAAGATGCAGTGAATGAGCAGTTCTTC
CSVEDAVNEQFF
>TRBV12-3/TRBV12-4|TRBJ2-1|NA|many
TGTGCCAGCAGTTTGGATTCAGGCGCCTACAATGAGCAGTTCTTC
CASSLDSGAYNEQFF
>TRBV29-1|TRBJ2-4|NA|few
TGCAGCGTTGCGGGAAACATTCAGTACTTC
CSVAGNIQYF
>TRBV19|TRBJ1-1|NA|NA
TGTGCCAGTAGTATTTCCAGGGTCACTGAAGCTTTCTTT
CASSISRVTEAFF
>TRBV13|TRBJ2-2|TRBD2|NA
TGTGCCAGCAGCTTAAGTCGGGGGGGCACCGGGGAGCTGTTTTTT
CASSLSRGGTGELFF
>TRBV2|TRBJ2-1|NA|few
TGTGCCAGCAGCGGCACTAGACTAGGCCCCTTC
CASSGTRLGPF
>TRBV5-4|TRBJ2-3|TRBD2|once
TGTGCCAGCAGCCCAGGGCTAGCGGGGGGGCAGGAGTATTTT
CASSPGLAGGQEYF
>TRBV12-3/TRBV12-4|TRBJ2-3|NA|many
TGTGCCAGCAGTTTAGTACCGGGAGAACCAAAGTTT
CASSLVPGEPKF
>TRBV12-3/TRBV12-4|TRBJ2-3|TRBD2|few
TGTGCCAGCAGCGAGATAGCGGGGGGCGATTTGGAGTATTTT
CASSEIAGGDLEYF
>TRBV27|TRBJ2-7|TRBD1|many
TGTGCCAGCAGTTCCATTTCTGACAGGGCCTACGAGCAGTACTTC
CASSSISDRAYEQYF